Shown below are 17 T cell receptor beta chains from a single sample sequenced in a study of cytomegalovirus exposure and HLA in healthy donors. Researchers ran the PCR with 60 Vbeta and 13 Jbeta primers. Using immunoSEQ multiplex PCR, the repertoire was profiled, and TCRdb retains in-frame clones only, with some absent. The sample records 110,000 to 150,000 clones, 65% to 75% being singletons. Input material: PBMCs. Every receptor here comes from a man in his sixties in good health and CMV-seronegative.

This clone showed up just once. The J gene is TRBJ2-2, the V gene TRBV6-5; the D gene is possibly TRBD1 (5 bases). V was pared by 6 bases and J by 5 bases, with 13 bases between. The CDR3 length is 14 residues. Germline CDR1 is MNHEY and CDR2 is SVGAGI. The CDR3 DNA is TGTGCCAGCAGACTCGACAGTTGGACCGGGGAGCTGTTTTTT. Amino acid sequence: CASRLDSWTGELFF.

This clone was observed once. J is TRBJ2-1 and V is TRBV2; 13 positions match TRBD2. After removal of 4 bases from V and 6 bases from J, the junction contained 3 bases not matched to a gene. CDR3 length: 15 residues. Germline assignment: CDR1 SNHLY and CDR2 FYNNEI. CDR3 bases: TGTGCCAGCAGTGGTAGGACTAGCGGGAGCAATGAGCAGTTCTTC. It is translated as CASSGRTSGSNEQFF.

This clone was picked up a small number of times. The V call is TRBV7-3, the J call TRBJ2-7; a possible D gene is TRBD1 (5 bases). This CDR3 comprises 14 residues. Trimming removed 2 bases at V and 4 bases at J, with 12 bases between. The germline CDR1 and CDR2 sequences are SGHTA and FQGTGA. CDR3 DNA sequence: TGTGCCAGCAGCTTAGACAGTGGGCTATACGAGCAGTACTTC. Translation gives CASSLDSGLYEQYF.

The chain employs TRBV5-1 and TRBJ2-7; no reliable D call. This CDR3 comprises 14 residues. CDR1 and CDR2 from the germline V gene are SGHRS and YFSETQ. V gave up 0 bases and J gave up 0 bases, with 7 bases separating them. The CDR3 reads CASSLEADSYEQYF. The CDR3 nucleotides read TGCGCCAGCAGCTTGGAGGCGGACTCCTACGAGCAGTACTTC.

The chain combines TRBV25-1 with TRBJ1-1; D gene ambiguous. The CDR3 spans 13 residues. Between the trimmed V and J ends, which lost 7 bases and 1 base, there was a span of 10 bases. The germline V gene encodes CDR1 MGHDK and CDR2 SYGVNS. This CDR3 reads CASTKRENTEAFF. The CDR3 DNA is TGTGCCAGCACGAAACGGGAGAACACTGAAGCTTTCTTT.

In DNA form, the CDR3 reads TGTGCCAGCAGCGTAGATGGAGGGAGTAGCACAGATACGCAGTATTTT. The encoded protein is CASSVDGGSSTDTQYF. The V call is TRBV9, the J call TRBJ2-3; D perhaps matches TRBD2 (6 bases). The CDR3 spans 16 residues. Germline loops: CDR1 SGDLS, CDR2 YYNGEE. Trimming left V 0 bases short and J 0 bases short, with 11 bases between. The full variable domain, in which reference TRBV9 and TRBJ2-3 provide the parts outside the CDR3, is DSGVTQTPKHLITATGQRVTLRCSPRSGDLSVYWYQQSLDQGLQFLIQYYNGEERAKGNILERFSAQQFPDLHSELNLSSLELGDSALYFCASSVDGGSSTDTQYFGPGTRLTVL.

This clone was counted only a few times. The rearrangement uses TRBV27 and TRBJ2-1; perhaps TRBD2 as D (5 bases). There are 16 residues in the CDR3. Trimming pared 1 base from V and 4 bases from J, leaving 14 bases between. The germline gives CDR1 MNHEY, CDR2 SMNVEV (reference sequence). CDR3 residues: CASSLWSSSSYNEQFF. DNA for the CDR3: TGTGCCAGCAGTTTATGGTCCTCTAGCAGTTACAATGAGCAGTTCTTC.

Concerning this clone: The sample holds other DNA sequences that translate to the same CDR3. The chain recombines TRBV5-1 with TRBJ2-5, with TRBD1 identical over 11 bases. The length of the CDR3 is 15 residues. Per the germline V gene, CDR1 is SGHRS and CDR2 is YFSETQ. V was clipped by 4 bases and J by 5 bases; unmatched bases: 7. This chain's CDR3 is CASSPPGQGGETQYF. Here the CDR3 DNA reads TGCGCCAGCAGCCCACCGGGACAGGGGGGGGAGACCCAGTACTTC. Supplemented by reference TRBV5-1 and TRBJ2-5, the full variable domain reads KAGVTQTPRYLIKTRGQQVTLSCSPISGHRSVSWYQQTPGQGLQFLFEYFSETQRNKGNFPGRFSGRQFSNSRSEMNVSTLELGDSALYLCASSPPGQGGETQYFGPGTRLLVL.

The table lists this clone with a few counts. V gene TRBV19 combines with J gene TRBJ2-1; 8 bases line up with TRBD1. With V trimmed by 1 base and J by 3 bases, 5 bases remained unmatched. This CDR3 is built from 16 residues. Germline-derived CDR1 and CDR2 are LNHDA and SQIVND (reference sequence). CDR3: CASSIGTGGFYNEQFF. CDR3 DNA sequence: TGTGCCAGTAGTATAGGCACAGGGGGATTCTACAATGAGCAGTTCTTC.

The chain joins TRBV5-1 to TRBJ2-5; 8 positions agree with TRBD1. The CDR3 has 15 residues. The germline gives CDR1 SGHRS, CDR2 YFSETQ. V trimming: 3 bases; J trimming: 2 bases; junction bases outside the gene matches: 6. CDR3 DNA: TGCGCCAGCAGCTCGACAGGGGATCCTCAAGAGACCCAGTACTTC. This codes for CASSSTGDPQETQYF.

This chain links TRBV5-8 with TRBJ2-5; 13 nucleotides align to TRBD2. The V segment lost 3 bases and the J segment 2 bases; nucleotides outside the gene matches: 4. The CDR3 sequence is 16 residues long. From germline, CDR1 is SGHTS and CDR2 YDEGEE. This CDR3 reads CASSSGTSGAQETQYF. The CDR3 bases are TGTGCCAGCAGCTCCGGGACTAGCGGGGCGCAAGAGACCCAGTACTTC.

The V and J genes are TRBV25-1 and TRBJ2-1, with D unresolved. Per germline, CDR1 MGHDK and CDR2 SYGVNS. V lost 1 base, J lost 4 bases, and 5 bases lay in between. This CDR3 is 13 amino acids long. CDR3 loop: CASSESPYNEQFF. The CDR3 region has the DNA TGTGCCAGCAGTGAATCCCCTTACAATGAGCAGTTCTTC.

The rearrangement uses TRBV4-2 and TRBJ2-3; 11 positions agree with TRBD1. Trimming took 4 bases from V and 1 from J; bases not matched to a gene: 4. The germline CDR1 and CDR2 sequences are LGHNA and YNFKEQ. This CDR3 spans 16 amino acids. The CDR3 loop reads CASSLRTGGGTDTQYF. The DNA of the CDR3 is TGTGCCAGCAGCCTCCGGACAGGGGGCGGCACAGATACGCAGTATTTT.

The V call is TRBV6-5, the J call TRBJ2-2, with 7 bases that match TRBD1. V lost 4 bases and J lost 6; bases outside the gene matches: 8. The length of the CDR3 is 15 residues. Germline V lookup: CDR1 MNHEY, CDR2 SVGAGI. CDR3 loop: CASSSLQGESGELFF. Here the CDR3 DNA reads TGTGCCAGCAGTTCCCTGCAGGGGGAGTCCGGGGAGCTGTTTTTT.

CDR3 loop: CASSLEQGNSPLHF. The CDR3 DNA reads TGCGCCAGCAGCTTGGAACAGGGGAATTCACCCCTCCACTTT. The chain carries TRBV5-1 and TRBJ1-6; 7 bases agree with TRBD1. CDR3 size: 14 residues. Germline assignment: CDR1 SGHRS and CDR2 YFSETQ. V shed 0 bases and J 7 bases; nucleotides not matched to a gene: 1.

The genes are TRBV5-4 and TRBJ1-4; 8 bases match TRBD1. This CDR3 comprises 16 residues. V shed 0 bases, J shed 8 bases, and the junction held 9 bases outside the gene matches. Per the germline V gene, CDR1 is SGHNT and CDR2 is YYREEE (reference sequence). DNA for the CDR3: TGTGCCAGCAGCTTGGGGCAGGGGGCGAAGGGCGAAAAACTGTTTTTT. Translated: CASSLGQGAKGEKLFF.

This chain uses TRBV29-1 with TRBJ2-5; perhaps TRBD1 as D (5 bases). CDR3 size: 13 residues. V lost 2 bases and J 2 bases, leaving 9 bases between the germline ends. CDR1 SQVTM and CDR2 ANQGSEA come from the germline V gene. CDR3 coding DNA: TGCAGCGTTGAATCAGGGTGGCAAGAGACCCAGTACTTC. Translating gives CSVESGWQETQYF.